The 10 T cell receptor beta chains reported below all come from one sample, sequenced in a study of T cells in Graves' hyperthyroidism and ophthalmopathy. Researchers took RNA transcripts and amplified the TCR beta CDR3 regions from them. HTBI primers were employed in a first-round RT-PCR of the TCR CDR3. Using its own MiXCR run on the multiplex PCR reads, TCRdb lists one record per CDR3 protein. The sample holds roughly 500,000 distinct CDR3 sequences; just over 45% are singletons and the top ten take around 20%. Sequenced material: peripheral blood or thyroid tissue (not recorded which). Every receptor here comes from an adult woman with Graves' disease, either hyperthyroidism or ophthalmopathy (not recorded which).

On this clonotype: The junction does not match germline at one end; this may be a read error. CDR3: CATRGANPVNGYTF. The CDR3 DNA sequence: TGTGCCACCCGAGGGGCCAATCCTGTTAATGGCTACACCTTT. The V gene is TRBV10-3, the J gene TRBJ1-2, with D possibly being TRBD1 (5 bases). The V gene's germline CDR1 is ENHRY and CDR2 SYGVKD. The CDR3 is 14 residues long.

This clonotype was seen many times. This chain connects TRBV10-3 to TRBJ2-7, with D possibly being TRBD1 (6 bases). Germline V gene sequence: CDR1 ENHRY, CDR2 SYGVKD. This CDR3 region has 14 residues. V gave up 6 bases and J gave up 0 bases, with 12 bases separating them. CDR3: CAIRQQGPSYEQYF. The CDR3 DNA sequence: TGTGCCATCAGACAACAGGGACCCTCCTACGAGCAGTACTTC.

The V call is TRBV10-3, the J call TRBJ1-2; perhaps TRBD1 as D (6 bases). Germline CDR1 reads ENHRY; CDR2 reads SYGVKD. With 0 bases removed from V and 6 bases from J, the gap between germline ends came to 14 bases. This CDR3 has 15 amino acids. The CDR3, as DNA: TGTGCCATCAGTGAGTCGCGGGGGGCGTGGGATGGCTACACCTTC. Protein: CAISESRGAWDGYTF.

The CDR3 DNA reads TGCGCCAGCAGCCGAGGGGGACGTACTTTCTTT. It encodes CASSRGGRTFF. V and J are TRBV5-1 and TRBJ1-1; TRBD1 might be the D (6 bases). V lost 4 bases and J lost 12, with 13 bases in between. The CDR3 totals 11 residues. Germline CDR1 SGHRS, CDR2 YFSETQ.

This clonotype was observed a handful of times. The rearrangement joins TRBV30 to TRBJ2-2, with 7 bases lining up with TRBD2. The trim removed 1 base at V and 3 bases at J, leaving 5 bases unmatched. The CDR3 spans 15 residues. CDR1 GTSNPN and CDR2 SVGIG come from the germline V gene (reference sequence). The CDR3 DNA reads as TGTGCCTGGAGTGCCCTAGCGGAGGACACCGGGGAGCTGTTTTTT. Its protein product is CAWSALAEDTGELFF.

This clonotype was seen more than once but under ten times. This chain's CDR3 is CASSLSGSGDQPQHF. In DNA form, the CDR3 reads TGTGCCAGCAGCTTATCTGGGTCGGGCGATCAGCCCCAGCATTTT. The rearrangement joins TRBV7-6 to TRBJ1-5, with D uncertain. Looked up from germline, CDR1 is SGHVS and CDR2 is FNYEAQ. V shed 2 bases and J shed 5 bases, with 13 bases lying between them. The CDR3 contains 15 residues.

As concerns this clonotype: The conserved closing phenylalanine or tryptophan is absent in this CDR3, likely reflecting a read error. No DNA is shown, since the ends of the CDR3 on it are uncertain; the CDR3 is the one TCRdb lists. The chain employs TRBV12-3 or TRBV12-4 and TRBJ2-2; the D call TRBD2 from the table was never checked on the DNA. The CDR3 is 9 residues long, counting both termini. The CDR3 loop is CASSPAGLA.

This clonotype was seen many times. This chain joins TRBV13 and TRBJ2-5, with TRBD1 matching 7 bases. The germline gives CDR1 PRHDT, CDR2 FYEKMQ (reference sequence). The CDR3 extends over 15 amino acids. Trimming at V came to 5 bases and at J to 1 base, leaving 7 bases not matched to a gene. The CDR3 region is CASSTGVWGQETQYF. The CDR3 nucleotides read TGTGCCAGCAGCACAGGGGTTTGGGGCCAAGAGACCCAGTACTTC.

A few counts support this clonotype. CDR3: CSVAGINYEQYF. CDR3 coding DNA: TGCAGCGTAGCTGGGATTAACTACGAGCAGTACTTC. The genes are TRBV29-1 and TRBJ2-7, with D unclear. The CDR3 is 12 residues long. CDR1 is SQVTM, CDR2 ANQGSEA, per germline. V shed 6 bases and J shed 3 bases, with 12 bases lying between them.

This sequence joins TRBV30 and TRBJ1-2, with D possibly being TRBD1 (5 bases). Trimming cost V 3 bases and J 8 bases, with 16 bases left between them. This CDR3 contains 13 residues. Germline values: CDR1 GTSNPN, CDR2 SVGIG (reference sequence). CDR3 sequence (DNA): TGTGCCTGGAGGGATCAGGGCCTGTTCGGCTACACCTTC. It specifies CAWRDQGLFGYTF.